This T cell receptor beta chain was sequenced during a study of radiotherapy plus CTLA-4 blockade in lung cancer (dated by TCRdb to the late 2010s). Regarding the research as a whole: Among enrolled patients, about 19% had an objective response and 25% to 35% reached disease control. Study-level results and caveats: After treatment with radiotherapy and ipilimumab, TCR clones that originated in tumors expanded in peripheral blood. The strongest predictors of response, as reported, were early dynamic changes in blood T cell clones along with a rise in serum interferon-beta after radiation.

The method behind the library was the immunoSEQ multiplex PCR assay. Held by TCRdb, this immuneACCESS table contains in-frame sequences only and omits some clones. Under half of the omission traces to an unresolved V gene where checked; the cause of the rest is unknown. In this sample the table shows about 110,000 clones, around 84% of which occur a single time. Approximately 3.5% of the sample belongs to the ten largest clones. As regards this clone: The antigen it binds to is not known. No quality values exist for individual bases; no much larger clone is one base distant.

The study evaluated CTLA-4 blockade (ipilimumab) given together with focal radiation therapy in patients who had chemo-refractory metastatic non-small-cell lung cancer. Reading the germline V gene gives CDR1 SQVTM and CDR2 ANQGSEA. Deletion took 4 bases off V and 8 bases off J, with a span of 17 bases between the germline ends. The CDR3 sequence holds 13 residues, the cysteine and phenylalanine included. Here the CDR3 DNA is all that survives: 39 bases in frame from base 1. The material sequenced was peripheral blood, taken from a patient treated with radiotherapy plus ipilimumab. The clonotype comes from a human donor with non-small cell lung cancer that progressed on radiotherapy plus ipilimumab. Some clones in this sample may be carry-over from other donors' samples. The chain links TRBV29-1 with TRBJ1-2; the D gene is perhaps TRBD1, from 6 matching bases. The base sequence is TGCAGCGTTGGGATTTCAGGGGCGTACGGCTACACCTTC. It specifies CSVGISGAYGYTF.